This TCR beta chain comes out of a study of vaccination effects on CD4 cells after COVID-19. Generated by immunoSEQ multiplex PCR, the TCRdb table keeps only in-frame clones and is missing some. The data contain roughly 67,000 clones, about 78% of them seen just once; the ten biggest clones take up roughly a tenth. Note on this clone: The antigen is not known.

Antigen-specific CD4+ T cells were expanded (with viral peptide pools) by the ViraFEST assay ahead of sequencing. Following culture for about 11 days, CD4+ T cells were isolated. Vaccine recipients, nucleocapsid antibody negative, had no prior SARS-CoV-2 infection. Whole-study results and caveats: Vaccine- and infection-induced clones showed marked clonal contraction late following vaccination.

Per germline, CDR1 SGHNT and CDR2 YYREEE (reference sequence). The CDR3 spans 16 residues. The V segment lost 4 bases and the J segment 4 bases; nucleotides outside the gene matches: 3. The sample in question was CD4+ T cells from PBMCs cultured with SARS-CoV-2 spike peptides, obtained before COVID-19 vaccination. The chain uses TRBV5-4 and TRBJ2-1; 15 bases agree with TRBD2. The receptor was isolated from a human donor who received a COVID-19 vaccine. This CDR3 is CASSIGLAGGYNEQFF. The CDR3 DNA follows: TGTGCCAGCAGCATTGGACTAGCGGGGGGGTACAATGAGCAGTTCTTC.